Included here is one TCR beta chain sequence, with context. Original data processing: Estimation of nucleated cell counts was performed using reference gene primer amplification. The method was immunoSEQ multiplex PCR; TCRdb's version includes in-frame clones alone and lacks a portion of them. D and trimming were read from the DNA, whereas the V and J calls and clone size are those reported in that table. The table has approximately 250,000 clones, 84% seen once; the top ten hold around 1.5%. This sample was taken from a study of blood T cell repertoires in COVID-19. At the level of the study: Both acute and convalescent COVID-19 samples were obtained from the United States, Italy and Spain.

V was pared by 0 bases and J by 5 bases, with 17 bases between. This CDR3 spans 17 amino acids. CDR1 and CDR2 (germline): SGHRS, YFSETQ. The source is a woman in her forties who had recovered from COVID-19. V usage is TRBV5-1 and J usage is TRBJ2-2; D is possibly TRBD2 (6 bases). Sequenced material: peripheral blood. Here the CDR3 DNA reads TGCGCCAGCAGCTTGGCCATGTGGGGCGCGGGGACCGGGGAGCTGTTTTTT. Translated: CASSLAMWGAGTGELFF.